Presented here are 14 T cell receptor beta chains from one specimen sequenced in a study of blood T cells in healthy people across ages. For the second PCR, which ran for about 6 to 11 cycles, a sample-barcoded 5' primer and a J-beta primer mix were used. MiXCR, run by TCRdb on the 5' RACE reads, gives a single entry per CDR3 protein. The profile shows hundreds of thousands of distinct CDR3 sequences, over 40% of them singletons. The specimen sequenced was blood. Every receptor here comes from a woman of 80 years or more in good health.

This clonotype has a single count. V and J are TRBV5-1 and TRBJ1-1; 10 bases line up with TRBD1. V lost 5 bases to trimming and J lost 3 bases; unmatched junction nucleotides: 13. The CDR3 is made up of 17 amino acids. Looked up from germline, CDR1 is SGHRS and CDR2 is YFSETQ. The CDR3 DNA sequence: TGCGCCAGCAGTCTCGGACAGGGGGGGATAAAGGACACTGAAGCTTTCTTT. This gives the protein CASSLGQGGIKDTEAFF.

This clonotype was observed a handful of times. This chain links TRBV7-9 with TRBJ1-2; a possible D gene is TRBD1 (6 bases). This CDR3 has 17 amino acids. Germline CDR1 SEHNR, CDR2 FQNEAQ (reference sequence). V was clipped by 0 bases and J by 0 bases, with 14 bases between them. CDR3 region: CASSLARGADTNYGYTF. CDR3 nucleotides: TGTGCCAGCAGCTTAGCGCGGGGGGCCGATACTAACTATGGCTACACCTTC.

This clonotype was seen a handful of times. The chain is built from TRBV20-1 and TRBJ1-1; D is possibly TRBD1 (5 bases). Germline CDR1 and CDR2: DFQATT and SNEGSKA (reference sequence). The CDR3 runs to 14 residues. The germline V and J ends were trimmed by 3 bases and 10 bases, with 21 bases remaining between them. CDR3 coding DNA: TGCAGTGCTAGGGTTTCAGCCCAAGGGACCTCAGCTTTCTTT. It encodes CSARVSAQGTSAFF.

The chain is built from TRBV3-1 and TRBJ1-4; unclear D gene. The germline CDR1 and CDR2 sequences are LGHDT and YNNKEL (reference sequence). The CDR3 runs to 15 residues. V was pared by 4 bases and J by 4 bases, with 13 bases between. CDR3 sequence reads: CASSRSRQDNEKLFF. CDR3 bases: TGTGCCAGCAGCCGCTCAAGGCAGGATAATGAAAAACTGTTTTTT.

This sequence joins TRBV20-1 and TRBJ1-2; D gene unclear. This CDR3 region has 14 residues. Trimming took off 5 bases at V and 2 bases at J, with 15 bases between the two ends. CDR1 is DFQATT and CDR2 is SNEGSKA in the germline V gene (reference sequence). Here the CDR3 DNA reads TGCAGTGCTGCCCGGACGGTCGGAAACTATGGCTACACCTTC. Translated, it gives CSAARTVGNYGYTF.

The V call is TRBV20-1, the J call TRBJ2-1; D tentatively reads TRBD1 or TRBD2 (5 bases each). Trimming stripped 3 bases from V and 0 bases from J, with 15 bases between. The CDR3 extends over 16 amino acids. Germline CDR1 DFQATT, CDR2 SNEGSKA (reference sequence). The chain's CDR3 is CSARPGTSSSYNEQFF. CDR3 in DNA: TGCAGTGCTAGGCCCGGGACGTCGAGCTCCTACAATGAGCAGTTCTTC.

The chain couples TRBV2 to TRBJ1-2; D is uncertain. V lost 5 bases to trimming and J lost 4 bases, with 14 bases between them. The CDR3 length is 14 residues. The germline gives CDR1 SNHLY, CDR2 FYNNEI. DNA for the CDR3: TGTGCCAGCAGTCCACAGACGGATAGCTATGGCTACACCTTC. Protein: CASSPQTDSYGYTF.

This clonotype showed up many times. The V gene is TRBV6-1, the J gene TRBJ2-7, with no clear D. CDR1 is MNHNS, CDR2 SASEGT, per germline. The V end was cut by 6 bases, the J end by 4 bases, with 4 bases between. CDR3 length equals 10 residues. The CDR3 sequence: CASSGYEQYF. The CDR3, as DNA: TGTGCCAGCAGCGGTTACGAGCAGTACTTC.

This chain connects TRBV15 to TRBJ2-3, with 11 bases matching TRBD2. The CDR3 is 16 amino acids. V trimming: 5 bases; J trimming: 2 bases; junction bases outside the gene matches: 6. Germline V gene lookup returns CDR1 LNHNV and CDR2 YYDKDF (reference sequence). Here the CDR3 reads CATSGLAGGYTDTQYF. In nucleotides, the CDR3 is TGTGCCACCAGCGGTCTAGCGGGAGGCTACACAGATACGCAGTATTTT.

The chain has TRBV12-3 or TRBV12-4 and TRBJ2-7, with D possibly called TRBD1 or TRBD2 (5 bases each). CDR3 size: 13 residues. The V end was cut by 5 bases, the J end by 10 bases, with 18 bases between. Here the CDR3 reads CASSTGDGLIQYF. The CDR3 region has the DNA TGTGCCAGCAGTACCGGGGACGGCTTAATTCAGTACTTC.

This chain joins TRBV3-1 and TRBJ2-3, with 10 bases aligning to TRBD2. Germline V lookup: CDR1 LGHDT, CDR2 YNNKEL (reference sequence). V lost 6 bases and J lost 3; bases outside the gene matches: 15. This CDR3 spans 18 amino acids. CDR3 amino acids: CASRQIQVAGGRTDTQYF. Here the CDR3 DNA reads TGTGCCAGCAGACAGATCCAAGTAGCGGGAGGCAGAACAGATACGCAGTATTTT.

This clonotype has more than one count but fewer than ten. J is TRBJ2-2 and V is TRBV12-3 or TRBV12-4; 12 bases fit TRBD1. V lost 3 bases to trimming and J lost 0 bases; unmatched junction nucleotides: 5. The CDR3 is 18 amino acids. The CDR3 here is CASSLGTGGWANTGELFF. The CDR3 nucleotides are TGTGCCAGCAGTTTGGGGACAGGGGGCTGGGCGAACACCGGGGAGCTGTTTTTT.

The rearrangement joins TRBV6-2 or TRBV6-3 to TRBJ2-5; D remains unclear. The DNA matches TRBJ2-7 better at its end, which makes the J call doubtful. Germline loops: CDR1 MNHEY, CDR2 SVGEGT. The CDR3 loop spans 13 amino acids. The CDR3 bases are TGTGCCAGCAGTGACCCATCACTCTACGAGCAGTACTTC. Translating it yields CASSDPSLYEQYF.

In this sample, this clonotype turned up many times. This chain joins TRBV4-2 and TRBJ2-3, with 12 bases lining up with TRBD2. CDR1 and CDR2 (germline): LGHNA, YNFKEQ. The CDR3 loop spans 19 amino acids. The V and J ends lost 1 base and 6 bases, in that order; junction bases with no gene match: 14. CDR3 in DNA: TGTGCCAGCAGCCAAGGGCCTAGCGGGGGGGCGATAGGGGGGGATACGCAGTATTTT. The encoded protein is CASSQGPSGGAIGGDTQYF.